A single sample is the source of the 27 T cell receptor beta chains below, sequenced in a study of T cells in Graves' hyperthyroidism and ophthalmopathy. RNA transcripts provided the source from which TCR beta CDR3 regions were amplified. The HTBI primer set was used in a first-round RT-PCR of the TCR CDR3. From the multiplex PCR reads, TCRdb called clonotypes with MiXCR, one entry per CDR3 protein. The repertoire holds a few hundred thousand distinct CDR3 sequences, more than 15% seen once, with 25% to 30% in the top ten. Sequencing used blood. These receptor sequences come from a woman aged 30 to 39 with Graves' ophthalmopathy.

V and J are TRBV20-1 and TRBJ2-7, with 15 bases matching TRBD2. The V gene's germline CDR1 is DFQATT and CDR2 SNEGSKA (reference sequence). V lost 3 bases and J lost 2; bases outside the gene matches: 5. This CDR3 is built from 16 residues. CDR3 sequence reads: CSASWGLAGGTYEQYF. The CDR3, as DNA: TGCAGTGCTAGTTGGGGACTAGCGGGAGGAACCTACGAGCAGTACTTC.

This clonotype occurred a few times. The chain employs TRBV7-9 and TRBJ2-1, with D perhaps matching TRBD1 or TRBD2 (5 bases each). Per germline, CDR1 SEHNR and CDR2 FQNEAQ (reference sequence). The CDR3 is 16 amino acids. V shed 2 bases and J shed 9 bases, with 20 bases lying between them. The CDR3 nucleotides read TGTGCCAGCAGCTTATTATTTGGAGAGGGGCACGGTGAGCAGTTCTTC. It encodes CASSLLFGEGHGEQFF.

This clonotype appeared a few times. The chain carries TRBV7-6 and TRBJ2-2; a possible D gene is TRBD2 (5 bases). The CDR3 consists of 12 residues. Germline V gene lookup returns CDR1 SGHVS and CDR2 FNYEAQ. The V end lost 5 bases, the J end lost 11 bases, and 12 bases lay between the germline ends. DNA for the CDR3: TGTGCCAGCAGCCCAGCGGCCGTAGAGCTGTTTTTT. Its translation is CASSPAAVELFF.

This clonotype was counted ten times or more. The junction shows a germline mismatch at one end, possibly a read error. The rearrangement uses TRBV20-1 and TRBJ2-1, with TRBD2 matching 9 bases. Germline values: CDR1 DFQATT, CDR2 SNEGSKA (reference sequence). CDR3 size: 15 residues. This CDR3 reads CSARELAGLGDEQFF. The DNA of the CDR3 is TGCAGTGCAAGAGAACTAGCGGGTCTTGGCGATGAGCAGTTCTTC.

This clonotype has ten or more counts. The rearrangement uses TRBV29-1 and TRBJ1-2; 8 nucleotides match TRBD1. The V and J ends lost 6 bases and 7 bases, in that order; junction bases with no gene match: 10. The CDR3 is made up of 13 amino acids. Germline loops: CDR1 SQVTM, CDR2 ANQGSEA. CDR3 nucleotides: TGCAGCGTCACCCGGTCGGACAGGGCTGGCTACACCTTC. Translating gives CSVTRSDRAGYTF.

Notes on this clonotype: A read error may be the cause here, since a much bigger clone is one base away. The chain is built from TRBV20-1 and TRBJ2-1; 8 positions match TRBD1. CDR3 length equals 15 residues. CDR1 is DFQATT and CDR2 is SNEGSKA in the germline V gene (reference sequence). J gave up 8 bases and V 3 bases, and 12 bases lay outside the gene matches. The CDR3 here is CSASSRDRCFDEQFF. The CDR3 nucleotides read TGCAGTGCTAGTTCCCGGGACAGGTGTTTCGATGAGCAGTTCTTC.

The rearrangement joins TRBV12-3 or TRBV12-4 to TRBJ2-5; no firm D call. Trimming shortened V by 5 bases and J by 0 bases, and 10 bases separated the two germline ends. CDR3 length: 14 residues. The CDR3 protein is CASSSREYQETQYF. The CDR3 DNA sequence: TGTGCCAGCAGTAGTCGAGAGTACCAAGAGACCCAGTACTTC.

This clonotype was seen a few times. The chain employs TRBV6-6 and TRBJ2-1; TRBD2 matches at 13 bases. Germline CDR1 MNHNY, CDR2 SVGAGI (reference sequence). The CDR3 is 18 residues long. J lost 6 bases, V lost 2 bases, and 10 bases had no gene match. This chain's CDR3 is CASSYTTGTSGISNEQFF. The CDR3 nucleotides are TGTGCCAGCAGTTACACAACCGGGACTAGCGGGATTTCCAATGAGCAGTTCTTC.

This clonotype was seen a handful of times. The J gene is TRBJ2-5, the V gene TRBV6-2 or TRBV6-3, with TRBD2 matching over 7 bases. V shed 8 bases and J 2 bases; nucleotides not matched to a gene: 11. CDR3 length: 15 amino acids. Germline CDR1 reads MNHEY; CDR2 reads SVGEGT. CDR3 loop: CASQIARSGQETQYF. DNA for the CDR3: TGTGCCAGCCAGATTGCCCGTAGCGGGCAAGAGACCCAGTACTTC.

In this sample, this clonotype turned up many times. The J gene is TRBJ2-7, the V gene TRBV11-2; TRBD2 aligns across 7 bases. The CDR3 totals 17 residues. Germline CDR1 reads SGHAT; CDR2 reads FQNNGV. V lost 0 bases and J lost 0; bases outside the gene matches: 8. The DNA for the CDR3 is TGTGCCAGCAGCTTAGAGCCCTACGGGAGGACCTCCTACGAGCAGTACTTC. It codes for CASSLEPYGRTSYEQYF.

In this sample, this clonotype turned up many times. The J gene is TRBJ1-6, the V gene TRBV12-3 or TRBV12-4; no clear D gene. The CDR3 contains 14 residues. The V end was cut by 5 bases, the J end by 0 bases, with 5 bases between. The CDR3 sequence is CASSGSSYNSPLHF. DNA for the CDR3: TGTGCCAGCAGTGGGAGCTCCTATAATTCACCCCTCCACTTT.

The chain employs TRBV29-1 and TRBJ2-1, with D possibly TRBD2 on 5 matching bases. V lost 5 bases and J 8 bases, leaving 13 bases between the germline ends. The CDR3 runs to 12 residues. Germline V lookup: CDR1 SQVTM, CDR2 ANQGSEA. DNA of the CDR3: TGCAGCGTTAGCCCGGGAAGAGATGAGCAGTTCTTC. This translates into CSVSPGRDEQFF.

This clonotype was detected ten times or more. J is TRBJ2-1 and V is TRBV6-2 or TRBV6-3, with 8 bases fitting TRBD2. The CDR3 is made up of 20 amino acids. J gave up 2 bases and V 5 bases, and 20 bases lay outside the gene matches. In germline, CDR1 is MNHEY, CDR2 SVGEGT. The CDR3 protein is CASSPPGLWIAGRAYNEQFF. The CDR3 DNA reads as TGTGCCAGCAGTCCTCCTGGCCTTTGGATAGCGGGGCGAGCCTACAATGAGCAGTTCTTC.

This clonotype turned up a few times. The chain recombines TRBV19 with TRBJ2-4; 13 bases are shared with TRBD2. Losses at the gene ends were 5 bases for V and 3 bases for J; bases not matched to a gene: 10. The V gene's germline CDR1 is LNHDA and CDR2 SQIVND (reference sequence). This CDR3 is 18 amino acids long. In nucleotides, the CDR3 is TGTGCCAGTAGTCAACGACTAGCGGGAGGATCGGGCAAAAACATTCAGTACTTC. It translates to CASSQRLAGGSGKNIQYF.

This clonotype turned up a few times. This rearrangement joins TRBV6-2 or TRBV6-3 to TRBJ1-5; the D is unclear. The germline gives CDR1 MNHEY, CDR2 SVGEGT. V was pared by 3 bases and J by 2 bases, with 11 bases between. The CDR3 spans 15 residues. The CDR3 nucleotides read TGTGCCAGCAGTTATATTGGTACGGGCAATCAGCCCCAGCATTTT. Its translation is CASSYIGTGNQPQHF.

This clonotype has at least ten counts. The chain employs TRBV18 and TRBJ2-5; D is possibly TRBD1 (6 bases). CDR1 is KGHSH, CDR2 LQKENI, per germline. V was clipped by 4 bases and J by 7 bases, with 16 bases between them. The length of the CDR3 is 14 residues. Here the CDR3 reads CASSHRDTRGTQYF. CDR3 in DNA: TGTGCCAGCTCACACCGGGACACCCGTGGGACCCAGTACTTC.

The gene calls are TRBV10-3 and TRBJ2-7; TRBD1 matches at 9 bases. CDR3 length: 13 residues. Germline V gene lookup returns CDR1 ENHRY and CDR2 SYGVKD. The J segment lost 3 bases and the V segment lost 7 bases, leaving 4 bases of the junction unmatched. The CDR3 DNA is TGTGCCATCACCGGGACAGGGTTCTACGAGCAGTACTTC. Protein: CAITGTGFYEQYF.

This clonotype came up once. This chain uses TRBV20-1 with TRBJ2-7; 12 nucleotides line up with TRBD1. Germline V gene data show CDR1 as DFQATT and CDR2 as SNEGSKA (reference sequence). The J segment lost 6 bases and the V segment lost 5 bases, leaving 5 bases of the junction unmatched. This CDR3 comprises 13 residues. In nucleotides, the CDR3 is TGCAGTGCTGGGGGACAGGGGGCACGCGAGCAGTACTTC. It specifies CSAGGQGAREQYF.

This chain uses TRBV28 with TRBJ2-3, with 9 bases matching TRBD2. V shed 3 bases, J shed 0 bases, and the junction held 10 bases outside the gene matches. The CDR3 spans 18 residues. From germline, CDR1 is MDHEN and CDR2 SYDVKM. The CDR3 spells CASSFGREGILSTDTQYF. The CDR3 DNA follows: TGTGCCAGCAGTTTCGGGCGGGAGGGAATCCTTAGCACAGATACGCAGTATTTT.

This clonotype was seen ten or more times. The chain has TRBV6-2 or TRBV6-3 and TRBJ1-1; unclear D gene. The V gene's germline CDR1 is MNHEY and CDR2 SVGEGT. V gave up 3 bases and J gave up 1 base, with 6 bases separating them. This CDR3 contains 13 residues. In DNA form, the CDR3 reads TGTGCCAGCAGTTATACGGAGAACACTGAAGCTTTCTTT. This codes for CASSYTENTEAFF.

This rearrangement joins TRBV3-1 to TRBJ2-3; 14 nucleotides line up with TRBD2. Germline V gene lookup returns CDR1 LGHDT and CDR2 YNNKEL (reference sequence). The ends lost 5 bases at V and 9 bases at J; junction bases unmatched: 13. This CDR3 has 17 amino acids. The CDR3 protein is CASSRLAGGPGGETQYF. The CDR3 bases are TGTGCCAGCAGCAGACTAGCGGGAGGGCCGGGTGGCGAGACGCAGTATTTT.

The chain carries TRBV6-1 and TRBJ2-2, with D perhaps matching TRBD1 (6 bases). The germline CDR1 and CDR2 sequences are MNHNS and SASEGT. The CDR3 contains 15 residues. V lost 8 bases, J lost 4 bases, and 17 bases lay in between. The CDR3 region is CASGENRVLTGELFF. In nucleotides, the CDR3 is TGTGCCAGCGGGGAAAACAGGGTGCTCACCGGGGAGCTGTTTTTT.

This clonotype was counted ten times or more. The chain recombines TRBV7-3 with TRBJ2-3; 7 bases are shared with TRBD1. The CDR3 totals 14 residues. Germline assignment: CDR1 SGHTA and CDR2 FQGTGA. The V gene end was trimmed by 5 bases and the J gene end by 2 bases; junction bases not matched to a gene: 4. CDR3 amino acids: CASSRDRNTDTQYF. CDR3 nucleotides: TGTGCCAGCAGCCGGGACAGAAACACAGATACGCAGTATTTT.

The chain uses TRBV28 and TRBJ2-4; the D gene is possibly TRBD1 (8 bases). V lost 6 bases and J lost 0, with 18 bases in between. The CDR3 is made up of 17 amino acids. CDR1 and CDR2 from the germline V gene are MDHEN and SYDVKM. The CDR3: CASRLRTGRAAKNIQYF. CDR3 bases: TGTGCCAGCAGACTTCGGACAGGGAGGGCAGCCAAAAACATTCAGTACTTC.

This clonotype has just one count. The chain employs TRBV18 and TRBJ1-3; D ambiguous. This CDR3 comprises 16 residues. V lost 2 bases to trimming and J lost 0 bases, with 11 bases between them. Germline lookup yields CDR1 KGHSH and CDR2 LQKENI. This CDR3 reads CASSPKATSSGNTIYF. CDR3 DNA sequence: TGTGCCAGCTCACCAAAAGCCACCTCCTCTGGAAACACCATATATTTT.

In its sample, this clonotype was seen many times. The CDR3 region is CASSTGLAGGTETQYF. CDR3 bases: TGTGCCAGCAGCACGGGACTAGCGGGAGGAACCGAGACCCAGTACTTC. The rearrangement joins TRBV28 to TRBJ2-5; TRBD2 matches at 15 bases. The J segment lost 5 bases and the V segment lost 6 bases, leaving 7 bases of the junction unmatched. This CDR3 region has 16 residues. Germline V gives CDR1 MDHEN, CDR2 SYDVKM.

This clonotype showed up many times. V and J are TRBV4-2 and TRBJ2-3; a possible D gene is TRBD2 (6 bases). CDR1 and CDR2 (germline): LGHNA, YNFKEQ. Trimming pared 4 bases from V and 2 bases from J, leaving 13 bases between. CDR3 length: 15 amino acids. The CDR3 loop is CASSRGREPTDTQYF. DNA of the CDR3: TGTGCCAGCAGCCGAGGTCGGGAGCCCACAGATACGCAGTATTTT.